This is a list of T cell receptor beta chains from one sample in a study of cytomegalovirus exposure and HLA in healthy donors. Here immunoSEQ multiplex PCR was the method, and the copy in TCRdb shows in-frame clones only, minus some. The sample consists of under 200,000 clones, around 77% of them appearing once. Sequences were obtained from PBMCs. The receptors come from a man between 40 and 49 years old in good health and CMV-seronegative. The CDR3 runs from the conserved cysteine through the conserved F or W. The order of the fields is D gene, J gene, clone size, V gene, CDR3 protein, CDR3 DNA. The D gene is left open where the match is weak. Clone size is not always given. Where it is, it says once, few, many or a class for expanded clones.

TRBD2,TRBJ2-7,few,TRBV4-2,CASSQGDPGGSYEQYF,TGTGCCAGCAGCCAAGGTGATCCGGGAGGCTCCTACGAGCAGTACTTC
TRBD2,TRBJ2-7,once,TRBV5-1,CASSWKTSGEGYEQYF,TGCGCCAGCAGCTGGAAGACTAGCGGAGAGGGCTACGAGCAGTACTTC
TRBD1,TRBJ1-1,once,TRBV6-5,CASSRTGLNTEAFF,TGTGCCAGCAGCCGGACAGGGTTGAACACTGAAGCTTTCTTT
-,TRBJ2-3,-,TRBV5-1,CASSLDDSRTDTQYF,TGCGCCAGCAGCTTGGATGACAGCCGCACAGATACGCAGTATTTT
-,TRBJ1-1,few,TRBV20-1,CSVLGGFF,TGCAGTGTTTTAGGCGGTTTCTTT
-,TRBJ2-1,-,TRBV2,CASSDLAQDRDEQFF,TGTGCCAGCAGTGACCTAGCACAAGATAGGGATGAGCAGTTCTTC
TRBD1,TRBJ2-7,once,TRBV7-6,CASSSSGTGNYEQYF,TGTGCCAGCAGTTCTTCCGGGACAGGAAACTACGAGCAGTACTTC
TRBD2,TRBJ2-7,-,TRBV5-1,CASSGGLAGHEQYF,TGCGCCAGCAGCGGGGGACTAGCGGGTCACGAGCAGTACTTC
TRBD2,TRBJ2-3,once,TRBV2,CAGAGTSRDTQYF,TGTGCCGGGGCCGGGACTAGCAGAGATACGCAGTATTTT
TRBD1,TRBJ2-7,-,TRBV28,CASSYTYRTGYEQYF,TGTGCCAGCAGCTACACTTATCGGACAGGGTACGAGCAGTACTTC
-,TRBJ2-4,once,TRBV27,CASSPDSGVAKNIQYF,TGTGCCAGCAGTCCGGACAGCGGGGTGGCCAAAAACATTCAGTACTTC
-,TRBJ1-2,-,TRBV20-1,CSAERVGYTF,TGCAGTGCGGAGAGGGTGGGCTACACCTTC
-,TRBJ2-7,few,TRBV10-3,CAISEPTDTYSYEQYF,TGTGCCATCAGTGAGCCAACAGATACCTACTCCTACGAGCAGTACTTC
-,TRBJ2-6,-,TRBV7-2,CASSFSWDTHSGANVLTF,TGTGCCAGCAGCTTCTCCTGGGACACCCACTCTGGGGCCAACGTCCTGACTTTC
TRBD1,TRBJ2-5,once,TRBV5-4,CASARRQGASETQYF,TGTGCCAGCGCGAGGCGACAGGGGGCGTCGGAGACCCAGTACTTC
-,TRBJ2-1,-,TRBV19,CASSIGSGNYNEQFF,TGTGCCAGTAGTATAGGAAGCGGAAACTACAATGAGCAGTTCTTC
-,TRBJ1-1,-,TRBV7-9,CASNQIESTEAFF,TGTGCCAGCAACCAAATAGAGAGCACTGAAGCTTTCTTT
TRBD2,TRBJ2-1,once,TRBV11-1,CASSLDSGRAGEQFF,TGTGCCAGCAGCTTAGACAGCGGGAGGGCCGGGGAGCAGTTCTTC
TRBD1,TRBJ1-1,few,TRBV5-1,CASSASGTGGYRAEAFF,TGCGCCAGCAGCGCTTCCGGGACAGGGGGGTACAGGGCTGAAGCTTTCTTT
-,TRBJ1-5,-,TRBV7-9,CASSGGARGQPQHF,TGTGCCAGCAGCGGGGGGGCACGGGGTCAGCCCCAGCATTTT
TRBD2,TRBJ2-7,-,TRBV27,CASSFRLRGGLSYEQYF,TGTGCCAGCAGTTTTCGGCTGCGGGGAGGGCTCTCCTACGAGCAGTACTTC
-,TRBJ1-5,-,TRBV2,CASSESQGGGQPQHF,TGTGCCAGCAGTGAGTCGCAGGGAGGTGGTCAGCCCCAGCATTTT
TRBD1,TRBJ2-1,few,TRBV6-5,CASSWDRGMYEQFF,TGTGCCAGCAGTTGGGACAGGGGCATGTATGAGCAGTTCTTC
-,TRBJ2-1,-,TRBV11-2,CASSSRTGEGGNEQFF,TGTGCCAGCAGCTCCCGGACCGGGGAGGGGGGCAATGAGCAGTTCTTC
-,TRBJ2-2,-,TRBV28,CASSLKLSYTGELFF,TGTGCCAGCAGTTTAAAGTTGAGTTACACCGGGGAGCTGTTTTTT
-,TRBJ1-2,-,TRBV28,CASKEGGEGYTF,TGTGCCAGCAAGGAGGGTGGGGAGGGCTACACCTTC
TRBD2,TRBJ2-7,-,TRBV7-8,CASSLAPTSGRGYEQYF,TGTGCCAGCAGCTTAGCTCCGACTAGCGGGAGGGGCTACGAGCAGTACTTC
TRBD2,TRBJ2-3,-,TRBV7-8,CASSLVLAGVTDTQYF,TGTGCCAGCAGCTTGGTACTAGCGGGAGTAACAGATACGCAGTATTTT
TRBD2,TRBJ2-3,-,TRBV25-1,CASGRGTSGSQAQYF,TGTGCCAGCGGGCGAGGGACTAGCGGGAGTCAGGCGCAGTATTTT